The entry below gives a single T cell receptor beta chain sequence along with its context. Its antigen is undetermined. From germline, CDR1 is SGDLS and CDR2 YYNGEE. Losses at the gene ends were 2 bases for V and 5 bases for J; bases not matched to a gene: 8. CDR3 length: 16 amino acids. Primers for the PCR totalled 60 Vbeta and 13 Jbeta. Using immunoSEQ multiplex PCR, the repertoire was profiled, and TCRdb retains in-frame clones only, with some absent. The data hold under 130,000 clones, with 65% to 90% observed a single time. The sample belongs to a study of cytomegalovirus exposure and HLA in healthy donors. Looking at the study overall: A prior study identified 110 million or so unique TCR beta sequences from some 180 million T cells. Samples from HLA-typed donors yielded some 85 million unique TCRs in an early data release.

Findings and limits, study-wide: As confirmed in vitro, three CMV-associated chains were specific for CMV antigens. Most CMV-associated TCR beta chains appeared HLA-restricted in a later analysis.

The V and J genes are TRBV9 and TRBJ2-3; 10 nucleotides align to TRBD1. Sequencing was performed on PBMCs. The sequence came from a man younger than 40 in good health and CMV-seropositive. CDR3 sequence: CASSVSEGQGRDTQYF. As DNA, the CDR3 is TGTGCCAGCAGCGTGTCGGAGGGACAGGGGCGAGATACGCAGTATTTT.